A selection of T cell receptor beta chains follows, all from one sample in a study of blood T cell repertoires in COVID-19. Sequencing was performed with immunoSEQ multiplex PCR; in TCRdb, only in-frame clones are kept and a portion is missing. The data hold 65,000 to 90,000 clones, with about nine tenths observed a single time. Sequencing input: peripheral blood. These receptors were collected from a woman in her forties or fifties with active or convalescent COVID-19. Each CDR3 is given with its conserved first and last residue. A D gene is named only where the DNA matches it firmly. The listing skips clone size in some rows; elsewhere it reads once, few, many or a size class.

J: TRBJ1-3; D: .; V: TRBV9; size: .; DNA: TGTGCCAGCAGCGTAGGCGTCATTGGAAACACCATATATTTT; CDR3: CASSVGVIGNTIYF
J: TRBJ2-5; D: TRBD2; V: TRBV5-5; size: few; DNA: TGTGCCAGCAGCCTCGCTAGCGGCCGAGAGACCCAGTACTTC; CDR3: CASSLASGRETQYF
J: TRBJ2-3; D: TRBD2; V: TRBV15; size: .; DNA: TGTGCCACCAGCGGGACTAGCGGGGGGCGCCGCACAGATACGCAGTATTTT; CDR3: CATSGTSGGRRTDTQYF
J: TRBJ2-5; D: .; V: TRBV6-4; size: .; DNA: TGTGCCAGCAGGCCCCCTACAGGCCAAGAGACCCAGTACTTC; CDR3: CASRPPTGQETQYF
J: TRBJ2-7; D: TRBD2; V: TRBV4-1; size: .; DNA: TGCGCCAGCAGCCAACTAGCGGCTAACTCCTACGAGCAGTACTTC; CDR3: CASSQLAANSYEQYF
J: TRBJ1-1; D: TRBD1; V: TRBV27; size: .; DNA: TGTGCCAGCAGTTCGACGCGGACAGGGAACACTGAAGCTTTCTTT; CDR3: CASSSTRTGNTEAFF
J: TRBJ1-1; D: TRBD1; V: TRBV4-1; size: .; DNA: TGCGCCAGCAGCCAAGCGGGGGCAGGGGGCACTGAAGCTTTCTTT; CDR3: CASSQAGAGGTEAFF
J: TRBJ2-5; D: TRBD2; V: TRBV19; size: .; DNA: TGTGCCAGTAGTCTGACTAGCGGGGGAGAGACCCAGTACTTC; CDR3: CASSLTSGGETQYF
J: TRBJ1-1; D: .; V: TRBV29-1; size: .; DNA: TGCAGCGTTGAATGGGTCCTAGCCACTGAAGCTTTCTTT; CDR3: CSVEWVLATEAFF
J: TRBJ2-7; D: TRBD1; V: TRBV6-2/TRBV6-3; size: .; DNA: TGTGCCAGCAGCCCCCGACAGGGGAACTACGAGCAGTACTTC; CDR3: CASSPRQGNYEQYF
J: TRBJ1-6; D: TRBD1; V: TRBV30; size: .; DNA: TGTGCCTGGACATCCGGACAGGGGGTAGGTTCACCCCTCCACTTT; CDR3: CAWTSGQGVGSPLHF
J: TRBJ1-1; D: TRBD1; V: TRBV5-1; size: once; DNA: TGCGCCAGCAGCTTATTACAGGGGGAAAATGAAGCTTTCTTT; CDR3: CASSLLQGENEAFF
J: TRBJ2-1; D: TRBD1; V: TRBV28; size: few; DNA: TGTGCCTGGGGACAGGGCTACAATGAGCAGTTCTTC; CDR3: CAWGQGYNEQFF
J: TRBJ2-3; D: TRBD1; V: TRBV5-1; size: .; DNA: TGCGCCAGCAGCCCGGGACAGGGTTGGACAGATACGCAGTATTTT; CDR3: CASSPGQGWTDTQYF
J: TRBJ2-4; D: .; V: TRBV7-2; size: .; DNA: TGTGCCAGCAGCTTACAGGGCGGTTTAGCCAAAAACATTCAGTACTTC; CDR3: CASSLQGGLAKNIQYF
J: TRBJ2-1; D: .; V: TRBV5-1; size: .; DNA: TGCGCCAGCAGCTTGGGCGTCGTCAATGAGCAGTTCTTC; CDR3: CASSLGVVNEQFF
J: TRBJ1-5; D: .; V: TRBV18; size: once; DNA: TGTGCCAGCTCACCCGGGTGGGATCAGCCCCAGCATTTT; CDR3: CASSPGWDQPQHF
J: TRBJ2-2; D: TRBD2; V: TRBV7-2; size: .; DNA: TGTGCCAGCAGCCCCATTGCCTCTGGCGGGGGGATAAGAACCGGGGAGCTGTTTTTT; CDR3: CASSPIASGGGIRTGELFF
J: TRBJ2-7; D: .; V: TRBV5-1; size: once; DNA: TGCGCCAGCAGCTTCCAGGGTTCGAGCGAGCAGTACTTC; CDR3: CASSFQGSSEQYF
J: TRBJ2-7; D: .; V: TRBV5-1; size: .; DNA: TGCGCCAGGACACCAGGGGACAACGAGCAGTACTTC; CDR3: CARTPGDNEQYF
J: TRBJ1-2; D: .; V: TRBV9; size: .; DNA: TGTGCCAGCAGCGCCTCCTCGACAGGAAACTATGGCTACACCTTC; CDR3: CASSASSTGNYGYTF
J: TRBJ2-7; D: .; V: TRBV19; size: once; DNA: TGTGCCAGTAGTATCCAGGCCCCCTACGAGCAGTACTTC; CDR3: CASSIQAPYEQYF
J: TRBJ2-1; D: TRBD2; V: TRBV19; size: .; DNA: TGTGCCAGTAGTATAAGCGGGGGGGCCGGTGAGCAGTTCTTC; CDR3: CASSISGGAGEQFF
J: TRBJ2-1; D: TRBD2; V: TRBV4-1; size: .; DNA: TGCGCCAGCAGCCAAGGCTATAGCGGGGGGGCCAACAATGAGCAGTTCTTC; CDR3: CASSQGYSGGANNEQFF
J: TRBJ1-1; D: TRBD1; V: TRBV10-3; size: .; DNA: TGTGCCATCAGTGAGGTGACAGGGGGGAACACTGAAGCTTTCTTT; CDR3: CAISEVTGGNTEAFF
J: TRBJ2-7; D: .; V: TRBV4-3; size: .; DNA: TGCGCCAGCAGCCCTACAGTTAAGTCCTCCTACGAGCAGTACTTC; CDR3: CASSPTVKSSYEQYF
J: TRBJ1-3; D: TRBD1; V: TRBV7-9; size: .; DNA: TGTGCCGTCTCCCAGAGTCGGACAGGCTTCTCTGGAAACACCATATATTTT; CDR3: CAVSQSRTGFSGNTIYF
J: TRBJ1-6; D: .; V: TRBV6-2/TRBV6-3; size: .; DNA: TGTGCCAGCAGTTACCTGACAGGCAGCTCCTATAATTCACCCCTCCACTTT; CDR3: CASSYLTGSSYNSPLHF
J: TRBJ2-7; D: .; V: TRBV10-3; size: .; DNA: TGTGCCATCAGTGAGTCCCGGGGTGGGCACGAGCAGTACTTC; CDR3: CAISESRGGHEQYF
J: TRBJ1-1; D: .; V: TRBV13; size: .; DNA: TGTGCCAGCAGCTTAGTCAGGTTGAACACTGAAGCTTTCTTT; CDR3: CASSLVRLNTEAFF
J: TRBJ1-1; D: .; V: TRBV19; size: .; DNA: TGTGCCAGTAGTAGCATGACAGCCATGAACACTGAAGCTTTCTTT; CDR3: CASSSMTAMNTEAFF
J: TRBJ2-3; D: TRBD2; V: TRBV7-2; size: .; DNA: TGTGCCAGCAGCTTCGGGACTAGCGGGGGAGGTACGCAGTATTTT; CDR3: CASSFGTSGGGTQYF
J: TRBJ1-1; D: TRBD1; V: TRBV9; size: few; DNA: TGTGCCAGCAGCGCGGGACAGGGGAAGAACACTGAAGCTTTCTTT; CDR3: CASSAGQGKNTEAFF
J: TRBJ2-1; D: .; V: TRBV4-2; size: .; DNA: TGTGCCAGCAGCCAAGACGGGAACTCCTACAATGAGCAGTTCTTC; CDR3: CASSQDGNSYNEQFF
J: TRBJ2-7; D: TRBD2; V: TRBV9; size: .; DNA: TGTGCCAGCAGCGAGCGGGGGGCGGCGTATGAGCAGTACTTC; CDR3: CASSERGAAYEQYF
J: TRBJ1-3; D: TRBD1; V: TRBV29-1; size: .; DNA: TGCAGCGCCGGGACAGGGGCCTCCTTAGAGGGAAACACCATATATTTT; CDR3: CSAGTGASLEGNTIYF
J: TRBJ1-2; D: TRBD1; V: TRBV4-3; size: .; DNA: TGCGCCAGCAGCCATGATGACCGGGACAGGGGGCGCGAAACCCCTTATGGCTACACCTTC; CDR3: CASSHDDRDRGRETPYGYTF
J: TRBJ1-1; D: TRBD1; V: TRBV7-3; size: .; DNA: TGTGCCAGCAGCTTAACTCCGCAGGGGGTGGCTTTCTTT; CDR3: CASSLTPQGVAFF
J: TRBJ1-2; D: .; V: TRBV6-6; size: once; DNA: TGTGCCAGCAGCCCTCTACAGAGTATGGTAGGCTACACCTTC; CDR3: CASSPLQSMVGYTF
J: TRBJ2-3; D: TRBD2; V: TRBV3-1/TRBV3-2; size: once; DNA: TGTGCCAGCAGCCAATTAGCTAGCGGGGCAGATACGCAGTATTTT; CDR3: CASSQLASGADTQYF
J: TRBJ2-7; D: .; V: TRBV2; size: .; DNA: TGTGCCAGCAGTCCCCGACAGGTTACCCGTTACGAGCAGTACTTC; CDR3: CASSPRQVTRYEQYF
J: TRBJ1-5; D: TRBD1; V: TRBV19; size: once; DNA: TGTGCCAGTAGTAAGGACAGGGGGTCCAATCAGCCCCAGCATTTT; CDR3: CASSKDRGSNQPQHF
J: TRBJ2-7; D: .; V: TRBV19; size: .; DNA: TGTGCCAGTAGTACTTCCCCGACAAGCCCAGGAGAGCAGTACTTC; CDR3: CASSTSPTSPGEQYF
J: TRBJ1-5; D: .; V: TRBV6-1; size: once; DNA: TGTGCCAGCAGTGAACGTGGAGATCAGCCCCAGCATTTT; CDR3: CASSERGDQPQHF
J: TRBJ1-3; D: .; V: TRBV5-1; size: .; DNA: TGCGCCAGCAGCTTGGGGGCTAACTCTGGAAACACCATATATTTT; CDR3: CASSLGANSGNTIYF
J: TRBJ1-2; D: .; V: TRBV19; size: .; DNA: TGTGCCACAAGAGACGGGAACTATGGCTACACCTTC; CDR3: CATRDGNYGYTF
J: TRBJ1-2; D: TRBD1; V: TRBV9; size: .; DNA: TGTGCCAGCAGCGTAGCTGGGACAGGGGCTTATGGCTACACCTTC; CDR3: CASSVAGTGAYGYTF
J: TRBJ2-3; D: .; V: TRBV30; size: .; DNA: TGTGCCTGGAGCTCCCCTGGGCGGGGACGCACAGATACGCAGTATTTT; CDR3: CAWSSPGRGRTDTQYF
J: TRBJ2-5; D: .; V: TRBV10-3; size: .; DNA: TGTGCCAGTGGAGCGCGAGGGAGTCAAGAGACCCAGTACTTC; CDR3: CASGARGSQETQYF
J: TRBJ2-6; D: TRBD1; V: TRBV9; size: .; DNA: TGTGCCAGCAGCTCAGAAGGGGGCCTTAGCTCTGGGGCCAACGTCCTGACTTTC; CDR3: CASSSEGGLSSGANVLTF
J: TRBJ2-1; D: TRBD1; V: TRBV29-1; size: once; DNA: TGCAGCGTTGCACAGGGGGGCAATGAGCAGTTCTTC; CDR3: CSVAQGGNEQFF
J: TRBJ2-5; D: TRBD2; V: TRBV9; size: .; DNA: TGTGCCAGCAGCCCCAGCGGGCTAGCGGGGGTAATGACCCAGTACTTC; CDR3: CASSPSGLAGVMTQYF
J: TRBJ2-5; D: .; V: TRBV5-1; size: .; DNA: TGCGCCAGCAGCTTTGGTACTCAAGAGACCCAGTACTTC; CDR3: CASSFGTQETQYF
J: TRBJ1-1; D: .; V: TRBV29-1; size: .; DNA: TGCAGCGTCCGACAGGCTGTGAACACTGAAGCTTTCTTT; CDR3: CSVRQAVNTEAFF